One and the same sample provided the 22 T cell receptor beta chains below, sequenced in a study of cytomegalovirus exposure and HLA in healthy donors. The primer mix had 60 Vbeta and 13 Jbeta primers. Produced via immunoSEQ multiplex PCR; TCRdb's table is partial and in-frame only. The table includes fewer than 90,000 clones, 75% to 80% detected once. Specimen: PBMCs. The source is a female donor in good health and CMV-seronegative.

The V gene is TRBV28, the J gene TRBJ2-5; TRBD1 agrees at 10 bases. V was clipped by 2 bases and J by 7 bases; unmatched bases: 7. This CDR3 comprises 15 residues. From germline, CDR1 is MDHEN and CDR2 SYDVKM. The CDR3: CASSLRTGGGGTQYF. CDR3 coding DNA: TGTGCCAGCAGTTTACGGACAGGGGGTGGAGGGACCCAGTACTTC.

This chain joins TRBV4-2 and TRBJ2-5; 8 bases match TRBD1. Germline CDR1 is LGHNA and CDR2 is YNFKEQ. The trim removed 2 bases at V and 7 bases at J, leaving 9 bases unmatched. This CDR3 has 15 amino acids. The CDR3 sequence: CASSQSPDRAGTQYF. CDR3 bases: TGTGCCAGCAGCCAATCACCGGACAGGGCAGGGACCCAGTACTTC.

The chain couples TRBV5-1 to TRBJ1-6; D is possibly TRBD1 (5 bases). Trimming took 3 bases from V and 8 from J, leaving 15 bases between them. Germline assignment: CDR1 SGHRS and CDR2 YFSETQ. The CDR3 contains 15 residues. The CDR3 sequence is CASSSQTGVYSPLHF. As DNA, the CDR3 is TGCGCCAGCAGCTCTCAGACGGGGGTATATTCACCCCTCCACTTT.

The V gene is TRBV5-1, the J gene TRBJ2-3; 7 nucleotides agree with TRBD1. CDR3 length equals 14 residues. CDR1 and CDR2 from the germline V gene are SGHRS and YFSETQ. J lost 6 bases, V lost 0 bases, and 4 bases had no gene match. The CDR3 sequence: CASSLAGGRDTQYF. The CDR3, as DNA: TGCGCCAGCAGCTTGGCAGGGGGTAGGGATACGCAGTATTTT.

In its sample, this clone was seen once. The genes are TRBV7-2 and TRBJ2-7, with D perhaps matching TRBD2 (5 bases). Trimming left V 2 bases short and J 0 bases short, with 8 bases between. The CDR3 extends over 14 amino acids. Per the germline V gene, CDR1 is SGHTA and CDR2 is FQGNSA. Written as DNA, the CDR3 is TGTGCCAGCAGCTTAAACGGGAACTCCTACGAGCAGTACTTC. It yields the protein CASSLNGNSYEQYF.

This clone showed up just once. J is TRBJ1-5 and V is TRBV5-1; D is ambiguous. Germline loops: CDR1 SGHRS, CDR2 YFSETQ. The CDR3 consists of 14 residues. V lost 2 bases, J lost 6 bases, and 12 bases lay in between. The CDR3 sequence is CASSFQGSGQPQHF. CDR3 nucleotides: TGCGCCAGCAGCTTCCAAGGGAGTGGTCAGCCCCAGCATTTT. The whole variable domain, remainder taken from reference TRBV5-1 and TRBJ1-5, is KAGVTQTPRYLIKTRGQQVTLSCSPISGHRSVSWYQQTPGQGLQFLFEYFSETQRNKGNFPGRFSGRQFSNSRSEMNVSTLELGDSALYLCASSFQGSGQPQHFGDGTRLSIL.

This chain connects TRBV20-1 to TRBJ2-7; D not certain. This CDR3 is built from 10 residues. CDR1 and CDR2 from the germline V gene are DFQATT and SNEGSKA (reference sequence). The CDR3 reads CSSCLYEQYF. CDR3 DNA sequence: TGCAGCTCGTGCCTATACGAGCAGTACTTC.

There are a few counts of this clone. This rearrangement joins TRBV6-1 to TRBJ2-7; 15 bases fit TRBD2. Germline CDR1 MNHNS, CDR2 SASEGT. After removal of 8 bases from V and 7 bases from J, the junction contained 9 bases not matched to a gene. This CDR3 is 15 amino acids long. The CDR3 reads CASGGLAGGPREQYF. For the CDR3, the DNA is TGTGCCAGCGGAGGACTAGCGGGAGGGCCCCGGGAGCAGTACTTC.

The rearrangement joins TRBV5-1 to TRBJ1-2; no firm D call. In germline, CDR1 is SGHRS, CDR2 YFSETQ. The CDR3 contains 14 residues. Deletions cut 3 bases from V and 4 bases from J, with 13 bases between. The CDR3 loop is CASSWEGVSYGYTF. The CDR3 bases are TGCGCCAGCAGCTGGGAGGGAGTTAGCTATGGCTACACCTTC.

The chain couples TRBV7-9 to TRBJ2-7, with a possible D match to TRBD1 (5 bases). Germline CDR1 is SEHNR and CDR2 is FQNEAQ (reference sequence). V shed 1 base and J shed 0 bases, with 10 bases lying between them. The CDR3 sequence is 15 residues long. The CDR3 reads CASSLDPGFSYEQYF. CDR3 sequence (DNA): TGTGCCAGCAGCTTAGATCCAGGGTTCTCCTACGAGCAGTACTTC.

The CDR3 nucleotides read TGCAGTGCTAGACTAGTCAACGAGCAGTACTTC. Its protein product is CSARLVNEQYF. The chain links TRBV20-1 to TRBJ2-7; no reliable D call. The V and J ends lost 2 bases and 5 bases respectively, with 7 bases between them. CDR1 and CDR2 (germline): DFQATT, SNEGSKA (reference sequence). The CDR3 contains 11 residues.

This clone appeared once. The chain is built from TRBV7-9 and TRBJ1-1; D is possibly TRBD1 (5 bases). The germline V gene has CDR1 SEHNR and CDR2 FQNEAQ (reference sequence). V lost 3 bases and J lost 6, with 20 bases in between. This CDR3 comprises 16 residues. The DNA of the CDR3 is TGTGCCAGCAGCTTGGGTGAGGGACTTATAGGAGCTGAAGCTTTCTTT. Protein: CASSLGEGLIGAEAFF. The complete variable domain, with remaining parts taken from reference TRBV7-9 and TRBJ1-1, reads DTGVSQNPRHKITKRGQNVTFRCDPISEHNRLYWYRQTLGQGPEFLTYFQNEAQLEKSRLLSDRFSAERPKGSFSTLEIQRTEQGDSAMYLCASSLGEGLIGAEAFFGQGTRLTVV.

The chain combines TRBV5-1 with TRBJ1-4; D call uncertain. CDR1 and CDR2 (germline): SGHRS, YFSETQ. The CDR3 totals 15 residues. V dropped 1 base and J dropped 2 bases, with 9 bases sitting between them. CDR3 sequence: CASSLSRSTNEKLFF. DNA for the CDR3: TGCGCCAGCAGCTTGAGCAGGTCTACTAATGAAAAACTGTTTTTT. Together with reference TRBV5-1 and TRBJ1-4, the CDR3 gives the full variable domain: KAGVTQTPRYLIKTRGQQVTLSCSPISGHRSVSWYQQTPGQGLQFLFEYFSETQRNKGNFPGRFSGRQFSNSRSEMNVSTLELGDSALYLCASSLSRSTNEKLFFGSGTQLSVL.

J is TRBJ1-4 and V is TRBV14, with 8 bases identical to TRBD1. The CDR3 runs 15 residues. Germline-derived CDR1 and CDR2 are SGHDN and FVKESK. The ends lost 1 base at V and 10 bases at J; junction bases unmatched: 8. CDR3 region: CASSQVQGAGGKLFF. The CDR3 region has the DNA TGTGCCAGCAGCCAAGTGCAGGGGGCAGGAGGAAAACTGTTTTTT. The full variable domain, with the rest looked up from reference TRBV14 and TRBJ1-4, is EAGVTQFPSHSVIEKGQTVTLRCDPISGHDNLYWYRRVMGKEIKFLLHFVKESKQDESGMPNNRFLAERTGGTYSTLKVQPAELEDSGVYFCASSQVQGAGGKLFFGSGTQLSVL.

In this sample, this clone turned up a few times. The chain is built from TRBV25-1 and TRBJ1-4; TRBD1 might be the D (6 bases). V gave up 1 base and J gave up 8 bases, with 14 bases separating them. The CDR3 has 15 amino acids. Germline V gives CDR1 MGHDK, CDR2 SYGVNS. The CDR3 DNA reads as TGTGCCAGCAGTGAATTCGGGGGGCTTCGAGAAAAACTGTTTTTT. It yields the protein CASSEFGGLREKLFF.

The chain has TRBV2 and TRBJ2-1; 9 bases are shared with TRBD1. With V trimmed by 4 bases and J by 4 bases, 5 bases remained unmatched. The CDR3 runs to 15 residues. Germline CDR1 SNHLY, CDR2 FYNNEI. CDR3 sequence (DNA): TGTGCCAGCAGTGCCGACAGGGGGGGTTACAATGAGCAGTTCTTC. Translated: CASSADRGGYNEQFF.

V gene TRBV29-1 combines with J gene TRBJ1-4; 8 nucleotides line up with TRBD1. Germline V gene sequence: CDR1 SQVTM, CDR2 ANQGSEA. The CDR3 is 14 amino acids. With V trimmed by 7 bases and J by 8 bases, 12 bases remained unmatched. For the CDR3, the DNA is TGCAGCGCTTCCTCAGGGGGCTCAGGGGAAAAACTGTTTTTT. Translated, it gives CSASSGGSGEKLFF.

V and J are TRBV7-9 and TRBJ2-6; D gene ambiguous. V shed 3 bases and J shed 1 base, with 7 bases lying between them. Per germline, CDR1 SEHNR and CDR2 FQNEAQ (reference sequence). This CDR3 contains 15 residues. The CDR3 coding sequence is TGTGCCAGCAGCTTCGGCGGTTCTGGGGCCAACGTCCTGACTTTC. Translating it yields CASSFGGSGANVLTF.

Comment on this clone: Distinct nucleotide sequences in the sample also encode this CDR3. The chain joins TRBV28 to TRBJ2-7, with a possible D match to TRBD2 (5 bases). The CDR3 loop spans 13 amino acids. Germline V lookup: CDR1 MDHEN, CDR2 SYDVKM. Trimming left V 2 bases short and J 0 bases short, with 5 bases between. Here the CDR3 reads CASSLGSSYEQYF. DNA of the CDR3: TGTGCCAGCAGTTTAGGGAGCTCCTACGAGCAGTACTTC.

V and J are TRBV11-2 and TRBJ2-5, with D tentatively TRBD1 or TRBD2 (7 bases each). Germline loops: CDR1 SGHAT, CDR2 FQNNGV. CDR3 length equals 15 residues. Trimming took 5 bases from V and 4 from J, leaving 17 bases between them. The CDR3 region is CASSLGGGSSETQYF. DNA for the CDR3: TGTGCCAGCAGCCTAGGGGGCGGGAGTTCAGAGACCCAGTACTTC.

The V call is TRBV7-2, the J call TRBJ2-5; D may be TRBD1 (6 bases). The CDR3 is 17 residues long. Germline values: CDR1 SGHTA, CDR2 FQGNSA. V was trimmed by 0 bases and J by 4 bases, leaving 18 bases between them. The CDR3 is CASSLALGLTGTETQYF. The CDR3 DNA is TGTGCCAGCAGCTTAGCATTGGGGCTTACAGGGACAGAGACCCAGTACTTC.

The chain employs TRBV19 and TRBJ2-7; TRBD1 matches 9 bases. Trimming removed 7 bases from V and 6 bases from J; junction bases left unmatched: 13. There are 15 residues in the CDR3. Germline V gene sequence: CDR1 LNHDA, CDR2 SQIVND (reference sequence). The CDR3 is CASNQPGQGGSEQYF. DNA for the CDR3: TGTGCCAGTAACCAACCGGGACAGGGAGGGAGCGAGCAGTACTTC.